This entry is about one TCR beta chain. These data are taken from a study of blood T cell repertoires in COVID-19. Study as a whole: T cells, B-cell-depleted T cells, or PBMCs supplied cDNA or gDNA.

Authors' methods: Reference gene primer amplification gave nucleated cell count estimates. This table comes from immunoSEQ multiplex PCR, and its TCRdb copy is limited to in-frame clones, with some not included. The V and J calls and clone size come from that table; D and trimming were worked out from the DNA. The data show roughly 190,000 clones, about 90% seen once. Sequenced sample: PBMCs or T cells enriched from blood (not recorded which). The TCR comes from a woman aged 25 to 45 who had recovered from COVID-19.

The CDR3 loop is CASSRGGETYEQYF. The DNA of the CDR3 is TGTGCCAGCAGCCGGGGAGGGGAGACCTACGAGCAGTACTTC. This chain joins TRBV6-5 and TRBJ2-7, with 7 bases matching TRBD2. With V trimmed by 6 bases and J by 2 bases, 7 bases remained unmatched. The CDR3 totals 14 residues. CDR1 and CDR2 from the germline V gene are MNHEY and SVGAGI.